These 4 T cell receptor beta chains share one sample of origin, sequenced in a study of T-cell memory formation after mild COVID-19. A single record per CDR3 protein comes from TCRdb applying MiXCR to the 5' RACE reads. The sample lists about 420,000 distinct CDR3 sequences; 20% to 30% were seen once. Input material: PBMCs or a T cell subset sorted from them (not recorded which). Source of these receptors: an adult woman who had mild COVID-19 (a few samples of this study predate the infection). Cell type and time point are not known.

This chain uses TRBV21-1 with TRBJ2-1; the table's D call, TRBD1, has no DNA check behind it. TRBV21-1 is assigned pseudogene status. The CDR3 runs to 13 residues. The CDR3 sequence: CASIYPLYNEQFF. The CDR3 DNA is TGTGCCAGTATCTATCCCCTATACAATGAGCAGTTCTTC.

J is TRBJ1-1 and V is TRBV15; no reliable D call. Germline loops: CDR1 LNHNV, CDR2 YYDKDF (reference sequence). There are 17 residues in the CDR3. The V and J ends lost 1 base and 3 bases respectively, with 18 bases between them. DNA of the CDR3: TGTGCCACCAGCAGAGTCCCCCAAGGAGCCGAGGACACTGAAGCTTTCTTT. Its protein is CATSRVPQGAEDTEAFF.

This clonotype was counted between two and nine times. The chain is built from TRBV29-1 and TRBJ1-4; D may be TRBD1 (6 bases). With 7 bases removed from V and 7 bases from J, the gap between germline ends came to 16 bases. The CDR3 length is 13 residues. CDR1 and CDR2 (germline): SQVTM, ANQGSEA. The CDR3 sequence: CSARDTGTEKLFF. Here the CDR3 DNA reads TGCAGCGCCCGGGACACCGGGACTGAAAAACTGTTTTTT. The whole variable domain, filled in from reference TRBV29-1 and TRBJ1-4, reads SAVISQKPSRDICQRGTSLTIQCQVDSQVTMMFWYRQQPGQSLTLIATANQGSEATYESGFVIDKFPISRPNLTFSTLTVSNMSPEDSSIYLCSARDTGTEKLFFGSGTQLSVL.

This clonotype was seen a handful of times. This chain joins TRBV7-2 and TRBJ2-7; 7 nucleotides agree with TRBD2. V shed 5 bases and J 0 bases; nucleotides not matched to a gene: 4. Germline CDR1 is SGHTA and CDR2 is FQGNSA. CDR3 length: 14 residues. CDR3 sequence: CASSRTSDSYEQYF. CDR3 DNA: TGTGCCAGCAGCCGCACTAGCGACTCCTACGAGCAGTACTTC.